A selection of T cell receptor beta chains follows, all from one sample in a study of blood T cells in healthy people across ages. In TCRdb, the 5' RACE reads were re-called with MiXCR into one record per CDR3 protein. This sample yields about 640,000 distinct CDR3 sequences, of which under 65% are seen a single time; over 30% belongs to the top ten. The sequencing sample was made of blood. These receptors all stem from a man aged 55-75 years in good health. The conserved cysteine and the conserved F or W are not part of the CDR3 here.

TRBV27 | ASHGGVSGANVLT
TRBV12-3/TRBV12-4 | ASSPRRVYNSPLH
TRBV11-2 | ASSLAGGTVLHFSSPLH
TRBV2 | ASSEGGGTGANVLT
TRBV20-1 | SACQGDPDTQY
TRBV2 | ASSNFQETQY
TRBV6-1 | ATEMGTSGETQY
TRBV2 | ASRGGTGTYNEQF
TRBV12-3/TRBV12-4 | ASSLWTGGGGHT
TRBV3-1 | ASSPAGGANEQF
TRBV7-9 | ASSYQERGWETQY
TRBV12-3/TRBV12-4 | ASRSTGGSGQPQH
TRBV25-1 | ASSESRGGYT
TRBV6-6 | ATKAGGDNYGYT
TRBV29-1 | SVEVSRKDTQY
TRBV20-1 | SARKAGGISYNKQF
TRBV6-6 | ASSYSRQGFNYGYT
TRBV4-1 | ASSQVAGSNTGELF
TRBV29-1 | SVTGTSGINEQF
TRBV2 | ASSATPGYGYT
TRBV20-1 | SARDGQLSNYGYT
TRBV20-1 | SAPGTRVRGSTDTQY
TRBV7-2 | ASSPHEGKQF
TRBV28 | ASSLGRSLLAF
TRBV6-2/TRBV6-3 | ASSAYRGMREQY